The 12 T cell receptor beta chains given below trace back to one sample, sequenced in a study of blood T cells in healthy people across ages. The second PCR ran about 6 to 11 cycles with a sample-barcoded 5' primer and J-beta primers. TCRdb processed the 5' RACE reads anew with MiXCR; each CDR3 protein has one entry. The sample contains about 290,000 distinct CDR3 sequences, 27% of which appear only once. Sequences were obtained from blood. These receptors all stem from a woman in her 70s in good health.

The chain employs TRBV6-6 and TRBJ2-5; 9 bases agree with TRBD1. The CDR3 contains 14 residues. V lost 0 bases, J lost 9 bases, and 5 bases stayed unmatched. Germline values: CDR1 MNHNY, CDR2 SVGAGI (reference sequence). CDR3 protein: CASSYSGTGWPQYF. In nucleotides, the CDR3 is TGTGCCAGCAGTTACTCCGGGACAGGGTGGCCCCAGTACTTC.

The chain joins TRBV24-1 to TRBJ2-3; a weak D match, TRBD2 (6 bases). CDR3 length equals 12 residues. CDR1 and CDR2 from the germline V gene are KGHDR and SFDVKD. The V end was cut by 2 bases, the J end by 8 bases, with 7 bases between. CDR3 nucleotides: TGTGCCACCAGTGATTCCGGGGGTACGCAGTATTTT. Translating gives CATSDSGGTQYF.

About this clonotype: The germline gene is not matched at one end of the junction; a read error may be the cause. This chain connects TRBV12-3 or TRBV12-4 to TRBJ2-5; 8 bases line up with TRBD2. The length of the CDR3 is 15 residues. The DNA of the CDR3 is TGTGCCAGCAGTTATATTAGCGGGACTCAAGGGACCCAGTACTTC. Protein product: CASSYISGTQGTQYF.

This clonotype is a singleton in its sample. This chain connects TRBV7-8 to TRBJ2-5; no clear D gene. Germline V gene sequence: CDR1 SGHVS, CDR2 FQNEAQ. V was shortened by 6 bases and J by 1 base, with 18 bases between the two germline ends. The CDR3 runs 16 residues. CDR3 in DNA: TGTGCCAGCAGTCCCTGGCGTGACCGGCTCCAAGAGACCCAGTACTTC. Its protein is CASSPWRDRLQETQYF.

The count of this clonotype is one. The V call is TRBV7-6, the J call TRBJ2-5; D may be TRBD2 (6 bases). Between the trimmed V and J ends, which lost 8 bases and 5 bases, there was a span of 9 bases. Germline V gene data show CDR1 as SGHVS and CDR2 as FNYEAQ. The CDR3 is 11 residues long. CDR3: CASVGGETQYF. The CDR3 DNA reads as TGTGCCAGCGTAGGAGGGGAGACCCAGTACTTC.

J is TRBJ2-2 and V is TRBV25-1; 8 bases are a match to TRBD2. CDR1 MGHDK and CDR2 SYGVNS come from the germline V gene. This CDR3 contains 15 residues. The trim removed 6 bases at V and 4 bases at J, leaving 7 bases unmatched. The CDR3 is CASSGTRYLTGELFF. The CDR3 region has the DNA TGTGCCAGCAGCGGGACTAGATACCTCACCGGGGAGCTGTTTTTT.

The chain employs TRBV5-5 and TRBJ2-1; D may be TRBD1 or TRBD2 (6 bases each). Trimming took off 1 base at V and 4 bases at J, with 12 bases between the two ends. Germline V lookup: CDR1 SGHKS, CDR2 YYEKEE (reference sequence). The CDR3 runs to 15 residues. CDR3 DNA: TGTGCCAGCAGCTTGTGGGGGGCCCCTTACAATGAGCAGTTCTTC. Protein product: CASSLWGAPYNEQFF.

This chain uses TRBV29-1 with TRBJ2-1; 7 bases align to TRBD2. Germline V gives CDR1 SQVTM, CDR2 ANQGSEA. Trimming cost V 4 bases and J 3 bases; bases outside gene matches: 0. The CDR3 runs to 12 residues. This chain's CDR3 is CSVGGGYNEQFF. CDR3 DNA: TGCAGCGTTGGCGGGGGCTACAATGAGCAGTTCTTC.

This clonotype was seen many times. In DNA, the CDR3 is TGTGCCAGCAGCAAACTCCCTGAATGGAGCGGGTGGAACACCGGGGAGCTGTTTTTT. Translation gives CASSKLPEWSGWNTGELFF. The V call is TRBV21-1, the J call TRBJ2-2; the tabulated D call, TRBD2, remains unverified against the DNA. TRBV21-1 is a documented pseudogene. The CDR3 consists of 19 residues.

This clonotype has only a few counts. This chain uses TRBV6-1 with TRBJ1-2, with D maybe TRBD1 (5 bases). CDR3 length: 13 residues. V lost 3 bases to trimming and J lost 9 bases, with 14 bases between them. From germline, CDR1 is MNHNS and CDR2 SASEGT. Here the CDR3 reads CASSDRVALSYTF. CDR3 nucleotide sequence: TGTGCCAGCAGTGACAGGGTCGCGTTGAGCTACACCTTC.

The CDR3 loop reads CSGSAYNEQFF. The CDR3 bases are TGCAGCGGCAGCGCGTACAATGAGCAGTTCTTC. The chain has TRBV20-1 and TRBJ2-1; no reliable D call. The germline V gene encodes CDR1 DFQATT and CDR2 SNEGSKA (reference sequence). The CDR3 consists of 11 residues.

A few counts support this clonotype. This chain uses TRBV29-1 with TRBJ2-5, with D perhaps TRBD2 (6 bases). The CDR3 consists of 15 residues. V was trimmed by 6 bases and J by 5 bases, leaving 22 bases between them. CDR1 is SQVTM, CDR2 ANQGSEA, per germline. Here the CDR3 DNA reads TGCAGCGTGCTGAAGGGAACTAGCACTTACGAGACCCAGTACTTC. This encodes CSVLKGTSTYETQYF.